The 31 T cell receptor beta chains listed next were all sequenced from one sample in a study of cytomegalovirus exposure and HLA in healthy donors. The PCR ran on 60 Vbeta and 13 Jbeta primers. The protocol was immunoSEQ multiplex PCR, while the TCRdb copy is restricted to in-frame clones and leaves out a portion. This table has approximately 72,000 clones, more than 60% appearing once. The material sequenced was PBMCs. These TCRs come from a male donor in good health and CMV-seropositive.

CDR3 DNA: TGTGCCAGCGGAGTACAGGGAGTCAATCAGCCCCAGCATTTT. It is translated as CASGVQGVNQPQHF. This rearrangement joins TRBV7-9 to TRBJ1-5, with a tentative D call TRBD1 (6 bases). Per the germline V gene, CDR1 is SEHNR and CDR2 is FQNEAQ (reference sequence). The V and J ends lost 8 bases and 3 bases respectively, with 14 bases between them. The CDR3 is 14 residues long.

CDR3 sequence: CASSSGTSAYEQYF. The DNA for the CDR3 is TGTGCCAGCAGTTCCGGGACTTCAGCCTACGAGCAGTACTTC. The chain links TRBV27 to TRBJ2-7, with D possibly being TRBD2 (6 bases). V was clipped by 4 bases and J by 2 bases, with 12 bases between them. Germline CDR1 and CDR2: MNHEY and SMNVEV (reference sequence). This CDR3 is built from 14 residues.

This clone was observed many times. The chain joins TRBV5-4 to TRBJ2-5; D is ambiguous. The V end was cut by 4 bases, the J end by 3 bases, with 7 bases between. This CDR3 has 12 amino acids. From germline, CDR1 is SGHNT and CDR2 YYREEE (reference sequence). In DNA, the CDR3 is TGTGCCAGCAGCCTACTGGAAGAGACCCAGTACTTC. Translating gives CASSLLEETQYF.

CDR3 DNA: TGTGCCAGCAGCCAAAGCGGACTAGCATATAGCACAGATACGCAGTATTTT. Residues: CASSQSGLAYSTDTQYF. The chain links TRBV14 to TRBJ2-3; TRBD2 aligns across 8 bases. The CDR3 spans 17 residues. Unmatched junction bases numbered 7, after V lost 2 bases and J lost 0 bases. The germline V gene encodes CDR1 SGHDN and CDR2 FVKESK. Complete variable domain (other parts from reference TRBV14 and TRBJ2-3): EAGVTQFPSHSVIEKGQTVTLRCDPISGHDNLYWYRRVMGKEIKFLLHFVKESKQDESGMPNNRFLAERTGGTYSTLKVQPAELEDSGVYFCASSQSGLAYSTDTQYFGPGTRLTVL.

This chain uses TRBV28 with TRBJ2-5; D call uncertain. The assigned J gene may be wrong: the sequence end matches TRBJ2-7 better. This CDR3 spans 12 amino acids. CDR1 and CDR2 from the germline V gene are MDHEN and SYDVKM. The DNA for the CDR3 is TGTGCCAGCAGTCCGCGATTATACGAGCAGTACTTC. Encoded protein: CASSPRLYEQYF.

The rearrangement links TRBV5-8 to TRBJ1-1, with unresolved D. CDR1 and CDR2 (germline): SGHTS, YDEGEE. The V end was cut by 4 bases, the J end by 0 bases, with 13 bases between. The CDR3 extends over 15 amino acids. The CDR3 region is CASSLRLGMNTEAFF. The DNA of the CDR3 is TGTGCCAGCAGCCTCCGACTCGGGATGAACACTGAAGCTTTCTTT.

The genes are TRBV7-9 and TRBJ1-1; D not certain. Deletions cut 7 bases from V and 4 bases from J, with 10 bases between. The CDR3 contains 12 residues. In germline, CDR1 is SEHNR, CDR2 FQNEAQ (reference sequence). The CDR3 protein is CASISSGTEAFF. The CDR3 bases are TGTGCCAGCATCAGTTCTGGCACTGAAGCTTTCTTT.

This chain links TRBV11-2 with TRBJ2-3; D is possibly TRBD1 (5 bases). V lost 8 bases to trimming and J lost 1 base, with 7 bases between them. CDR3 length: 12 residues. Germline V gene data show CDR1 as SGHAT and CDR2 as FQNNGV. The CDR3 loop reads CASGRGTDTQYF. The CDR3 nucleotides are TGTGCCAGCGGCAGGGGCACAGATACGCAGTATTTT.

V usage is TRBV6-1 and J usage is TRBJ1-3; TRBD1 agrees at 8 bases. From germline, CDR1 is MNHNS and CDR2 SASEGT. With 8 bases clipped from V and 3 bases from J, the junction kept 6 bases outside the gene matches. The CDR3 length is 14 residues. The CDR3 sequence is CASFRGQGGNTIYF. CDR3 DNA sequence: TGTGCCAGCTTCAGGGGGCAGGGTGGAAACACCATATATTTT.

The genes are TRBV2 and TRBJ1-2; TRBD1 matches 10 bases. V was pared by 4 bases and J by 8 bases, with 7 bases of the junction left unmatched. The length of the CDR3 is 14 residues. CDR1 is SNHLY, CDR2 FYNNEI, per germline. This CDR3 reads CASSGTGGFDGYTF. In nucleotides, the CDR3 is TGTGCCAGCAGTGGGACAGGGGGATTCGACGGCTACACCTTC.

This clone has a handful of counts. The rearrangement links TRBV19 to TRBJ2-1; 7 bases agree with TRBD2. The CDR3 has 15 amino acids. The V gene end was trimmed by 3 bases and the J gene end by 4 bases; junction bases not matched to a gene: 6. Germline V lookup: CDR1 LNHDA, CDR2 SQIVND (reference sequence). As DNA, the CDR3 is TGTGCCAGTAGTATGACTAGCCAGGGTTACAATGAGCAGTTCTTC. Residues: CASSMTSQGYNEQFF.

The rearrangement joins TRBV9 to TRBJ2-3; D may be TRBD2 (6 bases). Germline CDR1 is SGDLS and CDR2 is YYNGEE. The CDR3 loop spans 15 amino acids. V was shortened by 0 bases and J by 3 bases, with 11 bases between the two germline ends. The CDR3 DNA reads as TGTGCCAGCAGCGTAGAGGTGGGAGGTACAGATACGCAGTATTTT. Protein product: CASSVEVGGTDTQYF.

V and J are TRBV7-6 and TRBJ2-5, with TRBD2 as a possible D gene (6 bases). The J call may be wrong; the DNA end is better matched by TRBJ2-7. The V gene's germline CDR1 is SGHVS and CDR2 FNYEAQ. The CDR3 contains 15 residues. The CDR3 loop reads CASSLALGGIYEQYF. In nucleotides, the CDR3 is TGTGCCAGCAGCTTAGCGCTCGGAGGGATCTACGAGCAGTACTTC.

The gene calls are TRBV7-2 and TRBJ1-5; unclear D gene. The CDR3 runs 16 residues. The germline V and J ends were trimmed by 4 bases and 11 bases, with 24 bases remaining between them. CDR1 is SGHTA, CDR2 FQGNSA, per germline. This CDR3 reads CASSSSWAGSFGTQHF. The CDR3 DNA sequence: TGTGCCAGCAGCTCTAGCTGGGCAGGATCCTTTGGCACCCAGCATTTT.

This clone showed up just once. J is TRBJ2-5 and V is TRBV11-2, with 9 bases fitting TRBD1. The J call is in doubt because the DNA end fits TRBJ2-7 better. Looked up from germline, CDR1 is SGHAT and CDR2 is FQNNGV. The CDR3 is 14 residues long. The CDR3 sequence is CASTAGTGFYEQYF. The CDR3 DNA is TGTGCCAGCACTGCCGGGACAGGGTTTTACGAGCAGTACTTC.

The J gene is TRBJ1-2, the V gene TRBV5-6; a weak D match, TRBD1 (6 bases). Germline V gene data show CDR1 as SGHDT and CDR2 as YYEEEE. This CDR3 is built from 11 residues. Deletions cut 3 bases from V and 12 bases from J, with 12 bases between. Written as DNA, the CDR3 is TGTGCCAGCAGCTCGTACAGGGCACACACCTTC. Translated: CASSSYRAHTF.

The chain employs TRBV27 and TRBJ2-1; 10 bases align to TRBD2. The V gene end was trimmed by 6 bases and the J gene end by 0 bases; junction bases not matched to a gene: 8. The CDR3 covers 17 residues. Germline V CDR1 and CDR2: MNHEY, SMNVEV (reference sequence). This CDR3 is CASSSLSGRASYNEQFF. CDR3 DNA: TGTGCCAGCAGCAGCCTCAGCGGGAGGGCCTCCTACAATGAGCAGTTCTTC.

The chain uses TRBV6-6 and TRBJ1-2; 7 bases fit TRBD1. Germline V lookup: CDR1 MNHNY, CDR2 SVGAGI (reference sequence). V lost 4 bases, J lost 2 bases, and 4 bases stayed unmatched. This CDR3 spans 14 amino acids. The chain's CDR3 is CASSLAGQNYGYTF. CDR3 nucleotide sequence: TGTGCCAGCAGTTTAGCGGGACAGAACTATGGCTACACCTTC.

J is TRBJ2-7 and V is TRBV27, with a weak D call TRBD1 (6 bases). The CDR3 extends over 12 amino acids. V was shortened by 5 bases and J by 1 base, with 6 bases between the two germline ends. Germline CDR1 is MNHEY and CDR2 is SMNVEV (reference sequence). The CDR3 sequence: CASSGQSYEQYF. The CDR3 DNA reads as TGTGCCAGCAGTGGACAGTCCTACGAGCAGTACTTC.

V gene TRBV28 combines with J gene TRBJ2-7, with D maybe TRBD2 (7 bases). In germline, CDR1 is MDHEN, CDR2 SYDVKM. Trimming took 6 bases from V and 4 from J, leaving 19 bases between them. The CDR3 is 15 residues long. CDR3 region: CASSPSGGGIYEQYF. Here the CDR3 DNA reads TGTGCCAGCAGCCCGTCGGGCGGGGGCATATACGAGCAGTACTTC.

This clone was observed a handful of times. CDR3 bases: TGTGCCAGCAGTTTAGACGGCAACCTAGCCTACGAGCAGTACTTC. Encoded protein: CASSLDGNLAYEQYF. The chain couples TRBV27 to TRBJ2-7; D uncertain. V lost 2 bases, J lost 2 bases, and 13 bases lay in between. The CDR3 loop spans 15 amino acids. Germline V gene sequence: CDR1 MNHEY, CDR2 SMNVEV (reference sequence).

The chain is built from TRBV7-3 and TRBJ2-1; 11 nucleotides align to TRBD2. Unmatched junction bases numbered 8, after V lost 3 bases and J lost 7 bases. The CDR3 length is 16 residues. Looked up from germline, CDR1 is SGHTA and CDR2 is FQGTGA. For the CDR3, the DNA is TGTGCCAGCAGCTTGGCTAGCGGGGGGCCCAAGAATGAGCAGTTCTTC. This sequence encodes CASSLASGGPKNEQFF.

This clone appeared many times. The V gene is TRBV25-1, the J gene TRBJ1-1; D possibly corresponds to TRBD1 (5 bases). V was shortened by 3 bases and J by 11 bases, with 22 bases between the two germline ends. CDR3 size: 15 residues. CDR1 and CDR2 from the germline V gene are MGHDK and SYGVNS. The DNA for the CDR3 is TGTGCCAGCAGTGAGGGTACGGGGACTTGGACGTTCGCTTTCTTT. Translated, it gives CASSEGTGTWTFAFF.

This clone was seen many times. The V gene is TRBV4-1, the J gene TRBJ2-1; 15 bases match TRBD2. The junction had 11 bases not matched to a gene; V was cut back by 2 bases and J by 0 bases. The CDR3 totals 21 residues. Germline CDR1 reads MGHRA; CDR2 reads YSYEKL. The CDR3: CASSQLGLAGGPTSSYNEQFF. CDR3 sequence (DNA): TGCGCCAGCAGCCAACTCGGACTAGCGGGAGGGCCAACTAGCTCCTACAATGAGCAGTTCTTC.

The table lists this clone with a few counts. A far larger clone is just one base off, so this is likely a read error. Other nucleotide sequences from this sample produce the same CDR3. The V and J genes are TRBV5-4 and TRBJ2-1, with 10 bases identical to TRBD2. Germline-derived CDR1 and CDR2 are SGHNT and YYREEE (reference sequence). This CDR3 spans 15 amino acids. With V trimmed by 8 bases and J by 5 bases, 10 bases remained unmatched. CDR3 nucleotides: TGTGCCAGTACCCTCGGGCTAGCGGGAGACAATGAGCAGTTCTTC. Translated, it gives CASTLGLAGDNEQFF.

V gene TRBV7-2 combines with J gene TRBJ2-5; TRBD2 might be the D (5 bases). This CDR3 has 14 residues. CDR1 SGHTA and CDR2 FQGNSA come from the germline V gene. Trimming pared 0 bases from V and 5 bases from J, leaving 10 bases between. CDR3: CASSLARVRETQYF. The CDR3 nucleotides read TGTGCCAGCAGCTTAGCGCGGGTGAGGGAGACCCAGTACTTC. Based on the CDR3 plus reference TRBV7-2 and TRBJ2-5, the full variable domain is GAGVSQSPSNKVTEKGKDVELRCDPISGHTALYWYRQSLGQGLEFLIYFQGNSAPDKSGLPSDRFSAERTGGSVSTLTIQRTQQEDSAVYLCASSLARVRETQYFGPGTRLLVL.

The J gene is TRBJ2-3, the V gene TRBV7-3; D is possibly TRBD2 (5 bases). The CDR3 spans 16 residues. Looked up from germline, CDR1 is SGHTA and CDR2 is FQGTGA. Trimming took off 6 bases at V and 5 bases at J, with 21 bases between the two ends. CDR3 loop: CASSEQPPGNGDTQYF. For the CDR3, the DNA is TGTGCCAGCAGTGAGCAACCCCCGGGGAATGGAGATACGCAGTATTTT.

The V gene is TRBV18, the J gene TRBJ2-3; the match to TRBD2 covers 10 bases. Germline lookup yields CDR1 KGHSH and CDR2 LQKENI. The CDR3 consists of 15 residues. J gave up 4 bases and V 3 bases, and 4 bases lay outside the gene matches. In DNA form, the CDR3 reads TGTGCCAGCTCACCGGGACTAGCGACTTCAGATACGCAGTATTTT. Translation: CASSPGLATSDTQYF.

The gene calls are TRBV5-4 and TRBJ2-5; no clear D gene. The germline gives CDR1 SGHNT, CDR2 YYREEE (reference sequence). V shed 2 bases and J shed 6 bases, with 5 bases lying between them. The CDR3 is made up of 11 amino acids. CDR3 region: CASSFRQTQYF. For the CDR3, the DNA is TGTGCCAGCAGCTTTCGTCAGACCCAGTACTTC.

The chain combines TRBV7-3 with TRBJ2-3; no definite D call. The CDR3 runs 13 residues. Trimming left V 5 bases short and J 5 bases short, with 11 bases between. The germline V gene has CDR1 SGHTA and CDR2 FQGTGA. The CDR3 loop is CASSVNFRDTQYF. CDR3 bases: TGTGCCAGCAGCGTGAATTTCAGAGATACGCAGTATTTT. Based on the CDR3 plus reference TRBV7-3 and TRBJ2-3, the full variable domain is GAGVSQTPSNKVTEKGKYVELRCDPISGHTALYWYRQSLGQGPEFLIYFQGTGAADDSGLPNDRFFAVRPEGSVSTLKIQRTERGDSAVYLCASSVNFRDTQYFGPGTRLTVL.

The chain is built from TRBV27 and TRBJ2-7, with a possible D match to TRBD2 (7 bases). Trimming left V 3 bases short and J 2 bases short, with 14 bases between. Germline-derived CDR1 and CDR2 are MNHEY and SMNVEV (reference sequence). CDR3 length: 15 residues. The CDR3 loop is CASSLGASGTYEQYF. The CDR3 nucleotides are TGTGCCAGCAGTTTGGGGGCTAGCGGAACCTACGAGCAGTACTTC.